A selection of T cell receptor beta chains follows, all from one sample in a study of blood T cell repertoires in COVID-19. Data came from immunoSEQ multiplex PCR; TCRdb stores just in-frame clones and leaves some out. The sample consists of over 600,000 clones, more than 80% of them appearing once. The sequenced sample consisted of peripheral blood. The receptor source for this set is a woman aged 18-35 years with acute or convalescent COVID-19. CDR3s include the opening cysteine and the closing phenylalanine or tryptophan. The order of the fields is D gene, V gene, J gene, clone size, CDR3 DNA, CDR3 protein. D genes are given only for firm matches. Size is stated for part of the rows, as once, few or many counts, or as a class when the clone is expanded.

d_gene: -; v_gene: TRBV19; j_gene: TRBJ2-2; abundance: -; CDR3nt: TGTGCCAGTAGTATAGCACAGGGTGCGAACACCGGGGAGCTGTTTTTT; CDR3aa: CASSIAQGANTGELFF
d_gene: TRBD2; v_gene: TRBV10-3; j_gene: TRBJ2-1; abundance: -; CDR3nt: TGTGCCATCAGTGCTAGCGGGGACCGCAATGAGCAGTTCTTC; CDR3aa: CAISASGDRNEQFF
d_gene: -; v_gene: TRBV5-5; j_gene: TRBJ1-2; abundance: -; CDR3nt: TGTGCCAGCACCGGGTCTTGGGGCCTTCGGTCTAACTATGGCTACACCTTC; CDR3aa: CASTGSWGLRSNYGYTF
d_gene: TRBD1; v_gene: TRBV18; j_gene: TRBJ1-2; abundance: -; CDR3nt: TGTGCCAGCTCCCCCGGGACAGGGGATCACTATGGCTACACCTTC; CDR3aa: CASSPGTGDHYGYTF
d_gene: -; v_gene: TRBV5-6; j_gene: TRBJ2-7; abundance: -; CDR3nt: TGTGCCAGCAGCTTGGTTGGCACCTACGAGCAGTACTTC; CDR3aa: CASSLVGTYEQYF
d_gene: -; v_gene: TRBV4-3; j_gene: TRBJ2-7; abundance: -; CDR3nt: TGCGCCAGCAGCCGACACAGAGAGTCCTACGAGCAGTACTTC; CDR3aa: CASSRHRESYEQYF
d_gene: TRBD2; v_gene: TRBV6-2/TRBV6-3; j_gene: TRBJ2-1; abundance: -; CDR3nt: TGTGCCAGCAGTCTCGGACTAGCGGGGTGGTTGAGTGAGCAGTTCTTC; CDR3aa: CASSLGLAGWLSEQFF
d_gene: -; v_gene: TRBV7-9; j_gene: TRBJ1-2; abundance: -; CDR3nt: TGTGCCAGCAGCCCGCCAGGGAAGGCCTATGGCTACACCTTC; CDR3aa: CASSPPGKAYGYTF
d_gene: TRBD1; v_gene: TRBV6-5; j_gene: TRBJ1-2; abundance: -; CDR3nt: TGTGCCAGCAGGCCGGGACAGGTTCCTTTTGGCTACACCTTC; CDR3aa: CASRPGQVPFGYTF
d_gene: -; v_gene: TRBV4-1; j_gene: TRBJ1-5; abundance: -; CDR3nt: TGCGCCAGCAGCCAACAAGAGGGTAAGGGTCTTAGCAATCAGCCCCAGCATTTT; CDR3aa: CASSQQEGKGLSNQPQHF
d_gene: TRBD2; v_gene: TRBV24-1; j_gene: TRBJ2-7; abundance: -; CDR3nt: TGTGCCACCAGTGACCCCAGCGGGGGCTCCTACGAGCAGTACTTC; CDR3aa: CATSDPSGGSYEQYF
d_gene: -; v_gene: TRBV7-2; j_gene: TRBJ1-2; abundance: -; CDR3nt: TGTGCCAGCAGCTCGCAGGGGTCCCGTGGGGGCTACACCTTC; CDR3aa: CASSSQGSRGGYTF
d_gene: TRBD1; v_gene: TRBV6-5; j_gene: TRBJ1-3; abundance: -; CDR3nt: TGTGCCAGCAGACTGGACAGGGGGCCTGGAAACACCATATATTTT; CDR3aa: CASRLDRGPGNTIYF
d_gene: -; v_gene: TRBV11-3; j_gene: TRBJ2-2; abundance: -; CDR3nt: TGTGCCAGCAGCCTCCAGGGGAGAGGCGCCGGGGAGCTGTTTTTT; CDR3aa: CASSLQGRGAGELFF
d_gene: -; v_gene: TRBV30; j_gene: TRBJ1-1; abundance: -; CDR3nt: TGTGCCTTTGCCCCGGGATTTGAAGCTTTCTTT; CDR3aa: CAFAPGFEAFF
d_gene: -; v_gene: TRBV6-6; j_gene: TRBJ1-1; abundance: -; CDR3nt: TGTGCCACTCGGGGCAGTCGACAGGCCATGAACACTGAAGCTTTCTTT; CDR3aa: CATRGSRQAMNTEAFF
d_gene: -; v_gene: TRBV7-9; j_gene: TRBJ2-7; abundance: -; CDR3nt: TGTGCCAGCAGTTCCTCCAGGGGATACTACGAGCAGTACTTC; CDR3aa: CASSSSRGYYEQYF
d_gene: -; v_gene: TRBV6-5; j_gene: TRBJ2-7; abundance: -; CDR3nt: TGTGCCAGCAGTCTCCCGGGAGAGCAGTACTTC; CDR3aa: CASSLPGEQYF
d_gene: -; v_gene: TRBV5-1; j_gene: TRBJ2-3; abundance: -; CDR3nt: TGCGCCAGCAGGCCCCCGGGGACAGATACGCAGTATTTT; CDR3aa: CASRPPGTDTQYF
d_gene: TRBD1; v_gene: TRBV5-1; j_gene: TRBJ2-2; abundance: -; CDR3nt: TGCGCCAGCAGAACCCTATTTTCCGGGACAGGGGGCCTCGGGGAGCTGTTTTTT; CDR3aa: CASRTLFSGTGGLGELFF
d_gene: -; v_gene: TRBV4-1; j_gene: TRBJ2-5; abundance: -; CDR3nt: TGCGCCAGCAGCCAAGAGGGGGCGGGTGGGGAGACCCAGTACTTC; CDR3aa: CASSQEGAGGETQYF
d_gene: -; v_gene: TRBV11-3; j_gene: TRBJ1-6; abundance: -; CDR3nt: TGTGCCAGCAGCCGGGGGAATAATTCACCCCTCCACTTT; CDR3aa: CASSRGNNSPLHF
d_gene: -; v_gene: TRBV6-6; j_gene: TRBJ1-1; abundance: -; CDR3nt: TGTGCCAGCACGGAGCTGAACACTGAAGCTTTCTTT; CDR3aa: CASTELNTEAFF
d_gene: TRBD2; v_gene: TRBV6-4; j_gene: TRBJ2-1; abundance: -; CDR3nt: TGTGCCAGCAGTGACTCAGCGGGGGGGCCAAAGTTCTTC; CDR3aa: CASSDSAGGPKFF
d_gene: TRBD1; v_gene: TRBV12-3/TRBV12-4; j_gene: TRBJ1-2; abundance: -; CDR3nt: TGTGCCAGCAGATCTAACAGGGGTAATGGCTACACCTTC; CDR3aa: CASRSNRGNGYTF
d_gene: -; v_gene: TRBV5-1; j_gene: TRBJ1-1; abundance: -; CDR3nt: TGCGCCAGCAGCTTGTCGGCAGGATTGAACACTGAAGCTTTCTTT; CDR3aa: CASSLSAGLNTEAFF
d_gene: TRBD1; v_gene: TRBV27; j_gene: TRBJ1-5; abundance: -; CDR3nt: TGTGCCAGCAGAAACCGGACCGGGACAGGACGAATAAGGAGCAATCAGCCCCAGCATTTT; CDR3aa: CASRNRTGTGRIRSNQPQHF
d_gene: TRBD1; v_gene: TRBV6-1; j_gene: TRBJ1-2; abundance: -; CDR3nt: TGTGCCAGCAGTGAATGGGAGGGACAGGGGGTATGGGGCTACACCTTC; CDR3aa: CASSEWEGQGVWGYTF
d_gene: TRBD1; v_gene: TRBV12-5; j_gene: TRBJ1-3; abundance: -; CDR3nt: TGTGCTAGTGGCCCTAACAGGGGACGTGGAAACACCATATATTTT; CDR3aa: CASGPNRGRGNTIYF
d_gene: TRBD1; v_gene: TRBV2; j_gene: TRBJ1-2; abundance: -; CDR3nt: TGTGCCAGCACCCCGGACAGGCGGAGCGGCTACACCTTC; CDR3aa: CASTPDRRSGYTF
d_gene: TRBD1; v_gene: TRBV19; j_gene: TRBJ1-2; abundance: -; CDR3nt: TGTGCCAGTAGTATCCAGGGGGATGGCTACACCTTC; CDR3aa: CASSIQGDGYTF
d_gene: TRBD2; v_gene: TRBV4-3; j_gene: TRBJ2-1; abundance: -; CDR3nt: TGCGCCAGCAGCCAAGATTCTAGCGGATCCTACAATGAGCAGTTCTTC; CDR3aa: CASSQDSSGSYNEQFF
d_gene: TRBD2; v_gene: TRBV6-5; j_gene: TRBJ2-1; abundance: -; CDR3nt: TGTGCCAGCAGTTTTTCCGGGACTAGCAATGAGCAGTTCTTC; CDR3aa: CASSFSGTSNEQFF
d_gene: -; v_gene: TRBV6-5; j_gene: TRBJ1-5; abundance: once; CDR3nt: TGTGCCAGCAGTTCGTTCGGTAGCAATCAGCCCCAGCATTTT; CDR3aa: CASSSFGSNQPQHF
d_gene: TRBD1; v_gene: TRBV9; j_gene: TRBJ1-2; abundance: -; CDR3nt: TGTGCCAGCAGACCGTGGACAGGGAGGAACTATGGCTACACCTTC; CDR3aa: CASRPWTGRNYGYTF
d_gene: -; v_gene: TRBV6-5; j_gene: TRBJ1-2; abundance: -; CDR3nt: TGTGCCAGCAGCTCAGGGATAGTGGGGAATGGCTACACCTTC; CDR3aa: CASSSGIVGNGYTF
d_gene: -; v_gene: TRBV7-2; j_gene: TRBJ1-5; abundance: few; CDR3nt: TGTGCCAGCAGCCTATTAGACCGGGGGGGAAGTGAGCCCCAGCATTTT; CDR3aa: CASSLLDRGGSEPQHF
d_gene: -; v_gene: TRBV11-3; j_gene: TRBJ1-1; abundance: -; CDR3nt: TGTGCCAGCAGCTTAACTTCCGGAACGGGGACTGAAGCTTTCTTT; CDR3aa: CASSLTSGTGTEAFF
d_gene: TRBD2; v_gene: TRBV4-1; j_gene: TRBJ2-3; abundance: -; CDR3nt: TGCGCCAGCAGCCCCCTGGGAGGGGACTACCTGGATACGCAGTATTTT; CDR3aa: CASSPLGGDYLDTQYF
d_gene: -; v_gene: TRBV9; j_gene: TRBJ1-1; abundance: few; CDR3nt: TGTGCCAGCAGCCCCCCTTCGGGTACTGAAGCTTTCTTT; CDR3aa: CASSPPSGTEAFF
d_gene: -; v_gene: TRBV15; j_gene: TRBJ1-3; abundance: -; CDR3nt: TGTGCCACCAGCAGACCGGGACACAACTCTGGAAACACCATATATTTT; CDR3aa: CATSRPGHNSGNTIYF
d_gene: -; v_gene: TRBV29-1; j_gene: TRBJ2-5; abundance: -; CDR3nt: TGCAGCGTTGATGGAGGGGAGACCCAGTACTTC; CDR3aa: CSVDGGETQYF
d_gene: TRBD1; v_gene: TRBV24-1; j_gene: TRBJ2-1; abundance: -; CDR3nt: TGTGCCACCAGTGACGGACAGGGTCAGTTCTTC; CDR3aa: CATSDGQGQFF
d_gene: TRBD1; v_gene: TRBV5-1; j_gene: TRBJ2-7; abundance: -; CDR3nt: TGCGCCAGCAGCTTGGGAGACAGGGCCCACGAGCAGTACTTC; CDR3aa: CASSLGDRAHEQYF
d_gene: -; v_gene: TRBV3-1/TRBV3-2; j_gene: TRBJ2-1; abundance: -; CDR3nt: TGTGCCAGCAGCCAAGCAGGTTTTGCCAATGAGCAGTTCTTC; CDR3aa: CASSQAGFANEQFF
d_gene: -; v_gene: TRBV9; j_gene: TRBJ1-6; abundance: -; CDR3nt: TGTGCCAGCGGTACGTCGTTAACGGGGTCACCCCTCCACTTT; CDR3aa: CASGTSLTGSPLHF